The rows below give T cell receptor beta chains drawn from one sample of a study of cytomegalovirus exposure and HLA in healthy donors. Clones were sequenced by immunoSEQ multiplex PCR, and TCRdb holds only the in-frame ones, with some missing. The sample shows about 310,000 clones, approximately 88% of them seen only once. Sequencing used PBMCs. Receptors originate from a man younger than 45 in good health and CMV-seronegative. CDR3s include the opening cysteine and the closing phenylalanine or tryptophan. D genes are given only for firm matches. Expanded clones are given a class, and other clones once, few, many or no size at all.

j_gene | abundance | d_gene | v_gene | CDR3nt | CDR3aa
TRBJ2-2 | NA | TRBD1 | TRBV2 | TGTGCCAGCAGGGGACAGGGGGCGAACACCGGGGAGCTGTTTTTT | CASRGQGANTGELFF
TRBJ1-4 | once | TRBD1 | TRBV15 | TGTGCCACCAGCGGTGGGGACAGAAAAGGTGAAAAACTGTTTTTT | CATSGGDRKGEKLFF
TRBJ1-2 | NA | NA | TRBV5-4 | TGTGCCAGCAGCTTGGACAGCTATGGCTACACCTTC | CASSLDSYGYTF
TRBJ2-1 | NA | NA | TRBV7-9 | TGTGCCAGCAGCTTAGTGAGCCACAATGAGCAGTTCTTC | CASSLVSHNEQFF
TRBJ2-3 | NA | NA | TRBV10-1 | TGCGCCAGCAGCGCCCTCGTGGGCCGCACAGATACGCAGTATTTT | CASSALVGRTDTQYF
TRBJ2-7 | NA | TRBD2 | TRBV6-1 | TGTGCCAGCAGGGGACTATCCTACGAGCAGTACTTC | CASRGLSYEQYF
TRBJ1-2 | NA | NA | TRBV6-5 | TGTGCCAGCAGTTACTCGCTTCGAAATGGCTGCACCTTC | CASSYSLRNGCTF
TRBJ1-5 | NA | NA | TRBV7-2 | TGTGCCAGCAGCTTCAACAGTCAGCCCCAGCATTTT | CASSFNSQPQHF
TRBJ1-2 | NA | TRBD1 | TRBV6-5 | TGTGCCAGCAGCCGTGACAGGGGGCATGGCTACACCTTC | CASSRDRGHGYTF
TRBJ2-7 | NA | NA | TRBV5-8 | TGTGCCAGCAGCTTGGGATTCGGGGTCAGCTCCTACGAGCAGTACTTC | CASSLGFGVSSYEQYF
TRBJ1-2 | NA | TRBD1 | TRBV5-1 | TGCGCCAGCCGACGGGACAGCTCTAACTATGGCTACACCTTC | CASRRDSSNYGYTF
TRBJ1-1 | NA | TRBD1 | TRBV5-1 | TGCGCCAGCAGTCCATGGACAGGTGTGAATCTGAACACTGAAGCTTTCTTT | CASSPWTGVNLNTEAFF
TRBJ2-7 | NA | NA | TRBV7-6 | TGTGCCAGCAGCAATTACGGGTCCGACGAGCAGTACTTC | CASSNYGSDEQYF
TRBJ2-5 | once | NA | TRBV7-9 | TGTGCCAGCAGCCGAGATCAGGGGGAGACCCAGTACTTC | CASSRDQGETQYF
TRBJ2-2 | NA | TRBD2 | TRBV10-2 | TGCGCCAGCAGTGATCCTGCAGGGACTAACGTAGCCGGGGAGCTGTTTTTT | CASSDPAGTNVAGELFF
TRBJ1-5 | NA | NA | TRBV5-5 | TGTGCCAGCAGCTTGGGTGGTGCAGGGGCCAATCAGCCCCAGCATTTT | CASSLGGAGANQPQHF